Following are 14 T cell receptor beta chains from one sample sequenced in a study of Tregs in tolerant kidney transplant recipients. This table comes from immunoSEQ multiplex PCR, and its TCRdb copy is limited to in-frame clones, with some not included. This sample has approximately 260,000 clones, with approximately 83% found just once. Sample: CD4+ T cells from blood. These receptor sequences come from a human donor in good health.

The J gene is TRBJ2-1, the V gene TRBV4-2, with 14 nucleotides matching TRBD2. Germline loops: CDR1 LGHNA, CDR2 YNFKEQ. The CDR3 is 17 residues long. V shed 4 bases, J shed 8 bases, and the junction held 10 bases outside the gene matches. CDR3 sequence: CASSRAQTSGGAYEQFF. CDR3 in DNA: TGTGCCAGCAGCCGGGCCCAGACTAGCGGGGGGGCCTATGAGCAGTTCTTC.

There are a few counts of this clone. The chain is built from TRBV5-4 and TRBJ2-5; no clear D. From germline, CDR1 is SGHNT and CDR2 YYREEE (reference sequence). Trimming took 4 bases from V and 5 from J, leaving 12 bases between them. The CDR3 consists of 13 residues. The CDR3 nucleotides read TGTGCCAGCAGCCCCTCCCCCGGGGAGACCCAGTACTTC. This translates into CASSPSPGETQYF.

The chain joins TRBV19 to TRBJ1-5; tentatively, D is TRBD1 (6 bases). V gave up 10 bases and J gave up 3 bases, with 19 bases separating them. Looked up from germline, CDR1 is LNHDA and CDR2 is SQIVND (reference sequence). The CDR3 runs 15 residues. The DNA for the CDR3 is TGTGCCACCCGGCCCTTAGACAGGATCAATCAGCCCCAGCATTTT. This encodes CATRPLDRINQPQHF. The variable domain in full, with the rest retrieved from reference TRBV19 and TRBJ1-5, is DGGITQSPKYLFRKEGQNVTLSCEQNLNHDAMYWYRQDPGQGLRLIYYSQIVNDFQKGDIAEGYSVSREKKESFPLTVTSAQKNPTAFYLCATRPLDRINQPQHFGDGTRLSIL.

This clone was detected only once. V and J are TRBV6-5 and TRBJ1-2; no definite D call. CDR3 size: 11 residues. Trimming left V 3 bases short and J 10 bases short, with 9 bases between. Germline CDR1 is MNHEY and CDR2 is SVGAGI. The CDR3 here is CASSYFGDYTF. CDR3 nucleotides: TGTGCCAGCAGTTATTTTGGTGACTACACCTTC.

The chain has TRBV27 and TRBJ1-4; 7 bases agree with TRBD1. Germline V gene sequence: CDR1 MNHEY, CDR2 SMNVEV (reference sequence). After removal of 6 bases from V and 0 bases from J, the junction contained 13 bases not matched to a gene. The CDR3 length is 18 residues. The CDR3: CASRGLTGTYATNEKLFF. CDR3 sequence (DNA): TGTGCCAGCAGGGGCCTGACAGGGACCTACGCAACTAATGAAAAACTGTTTTTT.

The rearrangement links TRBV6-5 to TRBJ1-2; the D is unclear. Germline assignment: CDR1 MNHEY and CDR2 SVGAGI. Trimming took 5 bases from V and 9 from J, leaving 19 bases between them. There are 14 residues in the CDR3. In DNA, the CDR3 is TGTGCCAGCAGTATCAGCGGTGGTAGAAGTAGCTACACCTTC. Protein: CASSISGGRSSYTF.

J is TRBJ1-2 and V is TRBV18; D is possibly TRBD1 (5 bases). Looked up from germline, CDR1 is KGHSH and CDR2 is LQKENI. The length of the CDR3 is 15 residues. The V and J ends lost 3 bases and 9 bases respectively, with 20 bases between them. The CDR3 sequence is CASSPVMGEASSYTF. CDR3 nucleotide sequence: TGTGCCAGCTCACCCGTGATGGGGGAGGCGTCGAGCTACACCTTC.

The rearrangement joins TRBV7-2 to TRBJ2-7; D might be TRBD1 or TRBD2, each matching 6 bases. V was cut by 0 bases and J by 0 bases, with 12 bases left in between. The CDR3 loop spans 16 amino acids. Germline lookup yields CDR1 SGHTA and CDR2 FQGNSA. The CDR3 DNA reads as TGTGCCAGCAGCTTAGCCGGGGGCCCGAGCTCCTACGAGCAGTACTTC. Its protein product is CASSLAGGPSSYEQYF. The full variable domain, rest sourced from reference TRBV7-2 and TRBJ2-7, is GAGVSQSPSNKVTEKGKDVELRCDPISGHTALYWYRQSLGQGLEFLIYFQGNSAPDKSGLPSDRFSAERTGGSVSTLTIQRTQQEDSAVYLCASSLAGGPSSYEQYFGPGTRLTVT.

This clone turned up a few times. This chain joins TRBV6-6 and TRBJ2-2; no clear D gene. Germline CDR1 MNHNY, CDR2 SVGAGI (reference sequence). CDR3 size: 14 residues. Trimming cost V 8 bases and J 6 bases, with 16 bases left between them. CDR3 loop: CASFGPETAGELFF. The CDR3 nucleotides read TGTGCCAGCTTCGGGCCTGAGACCGCCGGGGAGCTGTTTTTT.

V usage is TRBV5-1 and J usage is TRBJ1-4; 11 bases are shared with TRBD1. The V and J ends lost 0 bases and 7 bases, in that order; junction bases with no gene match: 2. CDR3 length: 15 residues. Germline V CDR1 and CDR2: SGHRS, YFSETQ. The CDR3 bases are TGCGCCAGCAGCTTGGACGGGACAGGGGGTGAAAAACTGTTTTTT. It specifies CASSLDGTGGEKLFF.

The chain's CDR3 is CASRLRGQGANTGELFF. In DNA form, the CDR3 reads TGTGCCAGCAGATTACGGGGACAGGGGGCGAACACCGGGGAGCTGTTTTTT. V and J are TRBV7-8 and TRBJ2-2; 11 positions agree with TRBD1. The J segment lost 0 bases and the V segment lost 6 bases, leaving 6 bases of the junction unmatched. The CDR3 sequence is 17 residues long. Germline CDR1 reads SGHVS; CDR2 reads FQNEAQ.

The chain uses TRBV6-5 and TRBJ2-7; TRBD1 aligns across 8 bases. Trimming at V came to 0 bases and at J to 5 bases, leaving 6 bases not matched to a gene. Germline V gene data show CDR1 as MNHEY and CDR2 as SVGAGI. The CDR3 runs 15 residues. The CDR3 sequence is CASSYSRQGADEQYF. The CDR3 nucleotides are TGTGCCAGCAGTTACTCGAGGCAGGGGGCGGACGAGCAGTACTTC.

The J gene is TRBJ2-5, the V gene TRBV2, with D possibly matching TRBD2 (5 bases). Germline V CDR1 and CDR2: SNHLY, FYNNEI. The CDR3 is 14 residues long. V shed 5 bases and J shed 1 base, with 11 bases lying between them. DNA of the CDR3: TGTGCCAGCAGTCTCGGGATCTTCCAAGAGACCCAGTACTTC. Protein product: CASSLGIFQETQYF.

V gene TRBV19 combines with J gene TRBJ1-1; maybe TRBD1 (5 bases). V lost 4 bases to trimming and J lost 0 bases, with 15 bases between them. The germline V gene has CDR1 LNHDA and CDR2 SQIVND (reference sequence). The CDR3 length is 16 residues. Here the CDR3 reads CASSSVDSRMNTEAFF. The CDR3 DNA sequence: TGTGCCAGTAGTAGTGTTGACAGCCGAATGAACACTGAAGCTTTCTTT.